Sequencing of this T cell receptor (beta chain) was carried out in a study of blood T cells in healthy people across ages. This clonotype was counted between two and nine times. Every donor provided around 9.5 milliliters of peripheral blood. Together with a sample-barcoded 5' primer, a J-beta primer mix was included in a second PCR lasting roughly 6 to 12 cycles. TCRdb reprocessed the 5' RACE reads via MiXCR and lists one record per CDR3 protein. This table has hundreds of thousands of distinct CDR3 sequences, 20% to 30% appearing once. The CDR3 contains 13 residues. Germline V gene sequence: CDR1 LNHDA, CDR2 SQIVND (reference sequence). This sample also belongs to another study, concerning T cells of mothers and their children.

The receptor was isolated from a boy aged 10-17 years in good health. Sequenced sample: blood. V and J are TRBV19 and TRBJ2-5; D is ambiguous. The DNA end is more similar to TRBJ2-7, so the J call may be wrong. CDR3 sequence (DNA): TGTGCCAGTAGTTTCGATCTCGGCTACGAGCAGTACTTC. Its translation: CASSFDLGYEQYF.